This entry lists 17 T cell receptor beta chains sequenced from one sample in a study of CD8 T cells in ankylosing spondylitis. TCRdb redid the calling of the 5' RACE reads with MiXCR, one entry per CDR3 protein. The sample comprises about 36,000 distinct CDR3 sequences, 13% of which are singletons, and 32% rests with the top ten. Sequenced material: synovial fluid, either unsorted or a sorted T cell fraction (not recorded which). The receptors here all came from a male donor with ankylosing spondylitis.

The CDR3 DNA reads TGTGCCAGCAGCTTAAGGCCGGCGTCGAGCTCCTACGAGCAGTACTTC. Translated, it gives CASSLRPASSSYEQYF. The rearrangement links TRBV7-2 to TRBJ2-7; D unresolved. V lost 2 bases and J 0 bases, leaving 14 bases between the germline ends. The V gene's germline CDR1 is SGHTA and CDR2 FQGNSA. The CDR3 is 16 amino acids.

This clonotype showed up just a few times. The V gene is TRBV21-1, the J gene TRBJ1-2; TRBD1 is the table's D call, not checked against the DNA. TRBV21-1 corresponds to a pseudogene. CDR3 size: 16 residues. The CDR3 nucleotides are TGTGCCAGCAGCAAGGATAACCACTCCAGGGGGTATGGCTACACCTTC. It yields the protein CASSKDNHSRGYGYTF.

The chain employs TRBV5-5 and TRBJ1-5; 7 positions match TRBD1. Germline V CDR1 and CDR2: SGHKS, YYEKEE (reference sequence). This CDR3 is built from 15 residues. The trim removed 4 bases at V and 2 bases at J, leaving 6 bases unmatched. CDR3 amino acids: CASSPGQAGNQPQHF. The DNA for the CDR3 is TGTGCCAGCAGCCCCGGACAGGCCGGCAATCAGCCCCAGCATTTT.

In its sample, this clonotype was seen many times. This rearrangement joins TRBV9 to TRBJ2-7, with 13 nucleotides matching TRBD2. The CDR3 has 13 residues. The V and J ends lost 2 bases and 7 bases, in that order; junction bases with no gene match: 0. Germline CDR1 reads SGDLS; CDR2 reads YYNGEE. The CDR3 spells CASSVTSGGEQYF. CDR3 nucleotide sequence: TGTGCCAGCAGCGTGACTAGCGGGGGGGAGCAGTACTTC.

This clonotype was observed a handful of times. The chain couples TRBV7-9 to TRBJ2-1, with unresolved D. Looked up from germline, CDR1 is SEHNR and CDR2 is FQNEAQ (reference sequence). The CDR3 runs to 10 residues. Trimming removed 5 bases at V and 8 bases at J, with 4 bases between. CDR3 in amino acids: CASSDYEQFF. In DNA, the CDR3 is TGTGCCAGCAGCGATTATGAGCAGTTCTTC. Full variable domain (remainder filled in from reference TRBV7-9 and TRBJ2-1): DTGVSQNPRHKITKRGQNVTFRCDPISEHNRLYWYRQTLGQGPEFLTYFQNEAQLEKSRLLSDRFSAERPKGSFSTLEIQRTEQGDSAMYLCASSDYEQFFGPGTRLTVL.

The rearrangement joins TRBV20-1 to TRBJ1-1; D uncertain. V shed 0 bases and J shed 1 base, with 18 bases lying between them. The CDR3 is 17 amino acids. Looked up from germline, CDR1 is DFQATT and CDR2 is SNEGSKA (reference sequence). CDR3 DNA: TGCAGTGCTAGAGATTGGCAGAGGGCCCGAAAGAACACTGAAGCTTTCTTT. Translation gives CSARDWQRARKNTEAFF.

This clonotype was counted many times. The rearrangement links TRBV3-1 to TRBJ1-2; maybe TRBD1 (5 bases). The CDR3 length is 13 residues. The V and J ends lost 0 bases and 8 bases respectively, with 10 bases between them. CDR1 is LGHDT, CDR2 YNNKEL, per germline (reference sequence). The DNA for the CDR3 is TGTGCCAGCAGCCAAGAAAACGGGGACGGCTACACCTTC. Translation: CASSQENGDGYTF.

J is TRBJ1-1 and V is TRBV28; no clear D. With 2 bases removed from V and 4 bases from J, the gap between germline ends came to 11 bases. This CDR3 spans 14 amino acids. Germline lookup yields CDR1 MDHEN and CDR2 SYDVKM. As DNA, the CDR3 is TGTGCCAGCAGTTTACCGCCGACCTCCACTGAAGCTTTCTTT. It codes for CASSLPPTSTEAFF.

The table lists this clonotype with a few counts. The chain links TRBV27 to TRBJ2-7, with TRBD1 matching 9 bases. V trimming: 5 bases; J trimming: 4 bases; junction bases outside the gene matches: 9. The CDR3 contains 15 residues. Germline V gene lookup returns CDR1 MNHEY and CDR2 SMNVEV (reference sequence). CDR3 DNA sequence: TGTGCCAGCAGTCCCGGGACAGGGCTACGGTACGAGCAGTACTTC. It specifies CASSPGTGLRYEQYF.

This chain joins TRBV28 and TRBJ1-2; 8 nucleotides line up with TRBD1. Trimming removed 2 bases from V and 10 bases from J; junction bases left unmatched: 18. CDR3 length: 17 residues. Germline CDR1 reads MDHEN; CDR2 reads SYDVKM. This chain's CDR3 is CASSLPGGQRRKRHYTF. CDR3 DNA: TGTGCCAGCAGTTTACCAGGGGGCCAACGTAGGAAACGCCACTACACCTTC.

The CDR3 DNA sequence: TGCGCCAGCAGCCTAGGGACAGGGTTGCTCTACGAGCAGTACTTC. Its translation: CASSLGTGLLYEQYF. V gene TRBV4-3 combines with J gene TRBJ2-7; TRBD1 matches 9 bases. The germline gives CDR1 LGHNA, CDR2 YSLEER. The V and J ends lost 4 bases and 3 bases, in that order; junction bases with no gene match: 7. The CDR3 runs 15 residues.

The sample holds a few counts of this clonotype. J is TRBJ2-5 and V is TRBV3-1; TRBD1 or TRBD2 may be the D gene (6 bases each). The germline CDR1 and CDR2 sequences are LGHDT and YNNKEL (reference sequence). V shed 0 bases and J shed 0 bases, with 14 bases lying between them. The CDR3 length is 17 residues. The CDR3 sequence: CASSQDYLGGYQETQYF. For the CDR3, the DNA is TGTGCCAGCAGCCAAGATTATCTAGGGGGGTACCAAGAGACCCAGTACTTC.

This clonotype was seen at least ten times. The chain carries TRBV27 and TRBJ2-7; D tentatively reads TRBD1 or TRBD2 (6 bases each). Germline V lookup: CDR1 MNHEY, CDR2 SMNVEV (reference sequence). This CDR3 spans 14 amino acids. Trimming took 3 bases from V and 5 from J, leaving 14 bases between them. The DNA for the CDR3 is TGTGCCAGCAGTTTGGCATGGGGGGCCAACGAGCAGTACTTC. The encoded protein is CASSLAWGANEQYF.

The table lists this clonotype with a few counts. The gene calls are TRBV27 and TRBJ2-1, with 11 bases lining up with TRBD2. V lost 3 bases to trimming and J lost 7 bases; unmatched junction nucleotides: 5. CDR3 length: 15 amino acids. Per germline, CDR1 MNHEY and CDR2 SMNVEV (reference sequence). Here the CDR3 DNA reads TGTGCCAGCAGTTTGAGACTAGCGGGATTAAATGAGCAGTTCTTC. Translation: CASSLRLAGLNEQFF.

The chain links TRBV12-3 or TRBV12-4 to TRBJ2-1, with 9 positions matching TRBD2. The CDR3 length is 15 residues. With V trimmed by 1 base and J by 10 bases, 8 bases remained unmatched. The CDR3 here is CASSLVSGRRGEQFF. CDR3 DNA sequence: TGTGCCAGCAGTTTAGTGAGCGGGAGGAGAGGGGAGCAGTTCTTC.

This clonotype has a handful of counts. This rearrangement joins TRBV7-8 to TRBJ2-2, with TRBD1 matching 9 bases. Trimming removed 4 bases from V and 5 bases from J; junction bases left unmatched: 5. Germline V gene data show CDR1 as SGHVS and CDR2 as FQNEAQ. The CDR3 is 15 amino acids. The CDR3 loop is CASSSGTGWTGELFF. The CDR3 bases are TGTGCCAGCAGCTCCGGGACAGGGTGGACCGGGGAGCTGTTTTTT. The full variable domain, rest sourced from reference TRBV7-8 and TRBJ2-2, is GAGVSQSPRYKVAKRGQDVALRCDPISGHVSLFWYQQALGQGPEFLTYFQNEAQLDKSGLPSDRFFAERPEGSVSTLKIQRTQQEDSAVYLCASSSGTGWTGELFFGEGSRLTVL.

There are a few counts of this clonotype. This rearrangement joins TRBV20-1 to TRBJ2-1; the match to TRBD2 covers 7 bases. Trimming at V came to 4 bases and at J to 7 bases, leaving 7 bases not matched to a gene. Germline-derived CDR1 and CDR2 are DFQATT and SNEGSKA (reference sequence). The CDR3 sequence is 13 residues long. CDR3 coding DNA: TGCAGTGCTACTATTAGGCGGGAGAATGAGCAGTTCTTC. This translates into CSATIRRENEQFF.